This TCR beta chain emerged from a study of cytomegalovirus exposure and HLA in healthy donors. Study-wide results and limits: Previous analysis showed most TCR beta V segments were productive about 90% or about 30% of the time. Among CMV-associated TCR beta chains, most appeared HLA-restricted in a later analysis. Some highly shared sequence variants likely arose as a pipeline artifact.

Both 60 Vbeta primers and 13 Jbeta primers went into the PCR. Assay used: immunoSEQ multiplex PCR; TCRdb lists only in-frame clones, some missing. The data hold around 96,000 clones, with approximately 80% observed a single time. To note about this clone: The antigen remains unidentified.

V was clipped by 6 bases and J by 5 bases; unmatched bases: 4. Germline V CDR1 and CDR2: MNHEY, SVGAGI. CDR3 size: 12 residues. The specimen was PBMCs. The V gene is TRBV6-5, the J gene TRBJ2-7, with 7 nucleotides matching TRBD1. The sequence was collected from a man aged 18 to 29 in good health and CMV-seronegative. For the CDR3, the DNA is TGTGCCAGCAGAAGACAGGGTAACGAGCAGTACTTC. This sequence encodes CASRRQGNEQYF.